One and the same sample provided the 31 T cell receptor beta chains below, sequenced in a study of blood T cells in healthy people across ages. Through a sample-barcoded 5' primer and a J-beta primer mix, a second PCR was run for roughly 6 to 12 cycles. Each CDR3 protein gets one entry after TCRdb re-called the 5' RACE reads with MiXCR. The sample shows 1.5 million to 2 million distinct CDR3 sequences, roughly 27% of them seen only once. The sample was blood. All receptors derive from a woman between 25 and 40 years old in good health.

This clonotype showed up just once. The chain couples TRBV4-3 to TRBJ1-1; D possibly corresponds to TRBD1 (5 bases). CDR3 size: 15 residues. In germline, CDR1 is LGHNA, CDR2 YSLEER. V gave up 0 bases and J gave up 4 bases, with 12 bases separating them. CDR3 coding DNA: TGCGCCAGCAGCCAAGATAGATCCGGGGGCACTGAAGCTTTCTTT. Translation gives CASSQDRSGGTEAFF.

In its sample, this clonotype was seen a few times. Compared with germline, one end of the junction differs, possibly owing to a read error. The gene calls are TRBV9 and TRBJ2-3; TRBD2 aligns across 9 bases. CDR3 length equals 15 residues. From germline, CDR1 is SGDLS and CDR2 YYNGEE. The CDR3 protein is CASSVASGGTDTQYF. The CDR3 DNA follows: TGTGCCAGCAGTGTAGCTAGCGGGGGCACAGATACGCAGTATTTT. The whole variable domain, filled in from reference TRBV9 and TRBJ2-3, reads DSGVTQTPKHLITATGQRVTLRCSPRSGDLSVYWYQQSLDQGLQFLIQYYNGEERAKGNILERFSAQQFPDLHSELNLSSLELGDSALYFCASSVASGGTDTQYFGPGTRLTVL.

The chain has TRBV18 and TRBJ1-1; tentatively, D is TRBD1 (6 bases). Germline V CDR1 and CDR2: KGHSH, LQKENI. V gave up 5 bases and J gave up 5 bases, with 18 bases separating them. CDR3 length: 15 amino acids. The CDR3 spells CASSSGQTRRTEAFF. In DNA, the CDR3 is TGTGCCAGCTCATCCGGACAGACACGTCGGACTGAAGCTTTCTTT.

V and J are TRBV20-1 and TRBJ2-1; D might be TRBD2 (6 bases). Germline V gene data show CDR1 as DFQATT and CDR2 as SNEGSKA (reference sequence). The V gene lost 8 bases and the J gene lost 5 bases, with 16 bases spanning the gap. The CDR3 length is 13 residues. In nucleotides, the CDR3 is TGCAGTCCCGCGGGACGGCCTAACAATGAGCAGTTCTTC. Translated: CSPAGRPNNEQFF.

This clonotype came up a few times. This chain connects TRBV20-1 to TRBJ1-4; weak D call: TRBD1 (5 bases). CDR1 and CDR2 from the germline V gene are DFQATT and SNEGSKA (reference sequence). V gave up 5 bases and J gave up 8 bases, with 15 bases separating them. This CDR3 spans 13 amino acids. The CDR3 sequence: CSAGGEGEEKLFF. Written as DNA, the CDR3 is TGCAGTGCTGGGGGGGAGGGAGAAGAAAAACTGTTTTTT.

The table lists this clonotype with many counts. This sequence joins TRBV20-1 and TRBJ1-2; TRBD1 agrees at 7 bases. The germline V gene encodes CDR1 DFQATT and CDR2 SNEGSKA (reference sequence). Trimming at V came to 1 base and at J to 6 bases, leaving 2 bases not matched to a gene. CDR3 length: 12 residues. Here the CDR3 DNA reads TGCAGTGCTAGAGGTCAGGGGGATGGCTACACCTTC. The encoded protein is CSARGQGDGYTF.

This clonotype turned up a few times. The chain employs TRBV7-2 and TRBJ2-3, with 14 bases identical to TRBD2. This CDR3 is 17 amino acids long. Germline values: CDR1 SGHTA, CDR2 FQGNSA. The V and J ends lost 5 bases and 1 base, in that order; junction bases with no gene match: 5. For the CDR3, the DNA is TGTGCCAGCAGCCATGGACTAGCGGGAGGCCGCACAGATACGCAGTATTTT. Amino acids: CASSHGLAGGRTDTQYF. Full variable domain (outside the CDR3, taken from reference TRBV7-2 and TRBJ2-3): GAGVSQSPSNKVTEKGKDVELRCDPISGHTALYWYRQSLGQGLEFLIYFQGNSAPDKSGLPSDRFSAERTGGSVSTLTIQRTQQEDSAVYLCASSHGLAGGRTDTQYFGPGTRLTVL.

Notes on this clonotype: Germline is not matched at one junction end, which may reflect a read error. The DNA of the CDR3 is TGTGCCAGCAGCTCATTACAGGTTGTGGGCACTAAAGCTTTCTTT. Translation: CASSSLQVVGTKAFF. V gene TRBV7-2 combines with J gene TRBJ1-1; maybe TRBD1 (5 bases). Germline V lookup: CDR1 SGHTA, CDR2 FQGNSA. The CDR3 runs 15 residues.

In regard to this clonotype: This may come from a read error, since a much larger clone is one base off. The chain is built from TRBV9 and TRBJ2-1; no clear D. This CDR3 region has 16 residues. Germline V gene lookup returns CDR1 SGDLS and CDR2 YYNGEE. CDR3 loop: CVSSVGLGSSYNEQFF. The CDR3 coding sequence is TGTGTCAGCAGCGTAGGGTTGGGAAGCTCCTACAATGAGCAGTTCTTC.

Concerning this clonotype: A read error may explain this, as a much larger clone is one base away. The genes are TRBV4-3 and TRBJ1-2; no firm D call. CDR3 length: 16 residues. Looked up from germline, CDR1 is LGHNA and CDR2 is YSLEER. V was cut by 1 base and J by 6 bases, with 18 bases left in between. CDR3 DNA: TGCGCCAGCAGCCAAGTAGGGCTCCAAACTTACCATGGCTACACCTTC. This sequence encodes CASSQVGLQTYHGYTF.

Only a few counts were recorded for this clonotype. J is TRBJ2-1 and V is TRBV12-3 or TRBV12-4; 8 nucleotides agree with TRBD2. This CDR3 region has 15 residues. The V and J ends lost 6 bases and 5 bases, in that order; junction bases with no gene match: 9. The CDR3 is CASRVVAGRNNEQFF. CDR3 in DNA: TGTGCCAGCAGGGTAGTAGCGGGAAGAAACAATGAGCAGTTCTTC.

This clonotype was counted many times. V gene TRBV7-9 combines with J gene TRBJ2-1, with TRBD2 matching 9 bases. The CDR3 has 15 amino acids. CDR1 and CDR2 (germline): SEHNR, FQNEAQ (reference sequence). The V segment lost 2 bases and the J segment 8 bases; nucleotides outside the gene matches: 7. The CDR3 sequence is CASSLSSSGMHEQFF. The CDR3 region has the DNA TGTGCCAGCAGCTTAAGCTCTAGCGGGATGCATGAGCAGTTCTTC.

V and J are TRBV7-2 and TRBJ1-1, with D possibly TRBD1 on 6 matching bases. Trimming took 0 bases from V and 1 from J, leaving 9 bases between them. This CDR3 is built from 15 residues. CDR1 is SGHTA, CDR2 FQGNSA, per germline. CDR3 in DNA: TGTGCCAGCAGCTTAGCTGGGACAAGGAACACTGAAGCTTTCTTT. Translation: CASSLAGTRNTEAFF.

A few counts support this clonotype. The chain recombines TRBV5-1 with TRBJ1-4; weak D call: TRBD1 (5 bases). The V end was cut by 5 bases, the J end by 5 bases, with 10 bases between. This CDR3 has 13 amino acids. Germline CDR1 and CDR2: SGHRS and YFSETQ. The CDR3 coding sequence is TGCGCCAGCAGTTGGGACGTGAATGAAAAACTGTTTTTT. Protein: CASSWDVNEKLFF.

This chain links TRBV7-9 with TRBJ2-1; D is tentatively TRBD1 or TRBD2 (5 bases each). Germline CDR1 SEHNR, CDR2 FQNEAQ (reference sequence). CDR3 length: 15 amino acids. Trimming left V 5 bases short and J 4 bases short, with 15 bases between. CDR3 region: CASSLRVGVYNEQFF. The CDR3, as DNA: TGTGCCAGCAGCCTCAGGGTGGGGGTGTACAATGAGCAGTTCTTC.

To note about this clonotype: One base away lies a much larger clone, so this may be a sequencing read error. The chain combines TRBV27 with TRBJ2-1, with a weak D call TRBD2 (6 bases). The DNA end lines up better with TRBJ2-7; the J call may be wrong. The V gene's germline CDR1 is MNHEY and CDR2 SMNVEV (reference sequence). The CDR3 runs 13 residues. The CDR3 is CASLGTAYNEQYF. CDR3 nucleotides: TGTGCCAGCCTTGGGACTGCGTACAATGAGCAGTACTTC.

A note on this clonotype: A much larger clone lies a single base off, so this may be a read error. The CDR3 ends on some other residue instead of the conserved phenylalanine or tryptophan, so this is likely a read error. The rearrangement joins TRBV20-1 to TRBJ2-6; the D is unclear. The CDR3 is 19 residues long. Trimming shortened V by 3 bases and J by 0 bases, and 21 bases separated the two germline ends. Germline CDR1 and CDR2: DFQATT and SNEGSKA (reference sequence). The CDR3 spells CSARLPTPFLYSGANVLTV. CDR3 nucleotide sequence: TGCAGTGCTAGGCTCCCGACACCCTTCCTCTACTCTGGGGCCAACGTCCTGACTGTC.

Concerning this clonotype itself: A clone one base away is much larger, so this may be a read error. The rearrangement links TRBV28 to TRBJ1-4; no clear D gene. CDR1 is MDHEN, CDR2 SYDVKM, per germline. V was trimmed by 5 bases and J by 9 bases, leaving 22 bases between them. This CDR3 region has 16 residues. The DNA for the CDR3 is TGTGCCAGCAGTAGGCGAAGGGCCACCTTTTCCAAAAAACTGTTTTTT. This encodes CASSRRRATFSKKLFF.

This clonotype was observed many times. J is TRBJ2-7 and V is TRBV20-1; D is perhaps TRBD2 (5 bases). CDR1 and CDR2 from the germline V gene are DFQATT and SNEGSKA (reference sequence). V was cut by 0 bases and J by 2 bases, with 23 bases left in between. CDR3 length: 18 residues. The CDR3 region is CSARDYGGQTTGTYEQYF. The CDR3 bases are TGCAGTGCTAGAGATTACGGCGGCCAGACCACGGGGACCTACGAGCAGTACTTC.

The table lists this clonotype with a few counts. The CDR3 here is CASSPVSDGAQYF. The CDR3 bases are TGTGCCAGCAGCCCCGTTTCCGATGGGGCCCAGTACTTC. The chain combines TRBV3-1 with TRBJ2-5; D remains ambiguous. Germline V gives CDR1 LGHDT, CDR2 YNNKEL (reference sequence). CDR3 length equals 13 residues. Trimming shortened V by 4 bases and J by 9 bases, and 15 bases separated the two germline ends.

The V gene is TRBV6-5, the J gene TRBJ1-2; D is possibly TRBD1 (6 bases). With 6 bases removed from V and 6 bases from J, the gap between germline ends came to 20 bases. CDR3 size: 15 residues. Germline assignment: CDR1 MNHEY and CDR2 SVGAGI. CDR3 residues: CASSQQGYYRNGYTF. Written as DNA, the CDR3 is TGTGCCAGCAGCCAACAGGGTTATTATCGGAATGGCTACACCTTC.

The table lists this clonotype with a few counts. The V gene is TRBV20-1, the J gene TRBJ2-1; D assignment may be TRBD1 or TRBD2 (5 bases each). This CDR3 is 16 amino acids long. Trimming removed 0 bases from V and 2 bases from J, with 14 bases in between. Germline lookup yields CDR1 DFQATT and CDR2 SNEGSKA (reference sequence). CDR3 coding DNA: TGCAGTGCTAGAGAATGGGGGTCCGACACCTACAATGAGCAGTTCTTC. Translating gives CSAREWGSDTYNEQFF.

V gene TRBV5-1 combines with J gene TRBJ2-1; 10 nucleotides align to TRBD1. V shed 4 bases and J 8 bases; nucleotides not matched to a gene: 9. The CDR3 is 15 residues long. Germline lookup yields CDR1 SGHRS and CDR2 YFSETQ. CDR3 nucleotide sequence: TGCGCCAGCAGCCCCGGGACAGGGGTAGTAGATGAGCAGTTCTTC. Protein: CASSPGTGVVDEQFF.

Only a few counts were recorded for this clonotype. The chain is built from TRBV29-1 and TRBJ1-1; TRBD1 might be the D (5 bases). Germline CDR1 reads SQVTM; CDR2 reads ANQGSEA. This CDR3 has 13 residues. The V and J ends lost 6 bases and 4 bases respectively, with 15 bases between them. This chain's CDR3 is CSVGGDLFTEAFF. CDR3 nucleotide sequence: TGCAGCGTCGGGGGGGATTTGTTCACTGAAGCTTTCTTT. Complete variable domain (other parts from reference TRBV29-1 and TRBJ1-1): SAVISQKPSRDICQRGTSLTIQCQVDSQVTMMFWYRQQPGQSLTLIATANQGSEATYESGFVIDKFPISRPNLTFSTLTVSNMSPEDSSIYLCSVGGDLFTEAFFGQGTRLTVV.

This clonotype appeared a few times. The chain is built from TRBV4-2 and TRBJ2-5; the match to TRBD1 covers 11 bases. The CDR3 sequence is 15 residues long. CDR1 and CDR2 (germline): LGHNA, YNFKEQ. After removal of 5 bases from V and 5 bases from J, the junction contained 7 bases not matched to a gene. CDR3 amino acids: CASSWTGGRSETQYF. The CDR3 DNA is TGTGCCAGCAGCTGGACAGGGGGCAGATCGGAGACCCAGTACTTC.

CDR3 nucleotide sequence: TGTGCCAGCGTGAGGGACCCCAGGACCTATGGCTACACCTTC. Its translation is CASVRDPRTYGYTF. This rearrangement joins TRBV6-5 to TRBJ1-2; D may be TRBD1 (5 bases). The CDR3 is 14 residues long. Germline CDR1 MNHEY, CDR2 SVGAGI. Trimming took off 8 bases at V and 4 bases at J, with 17 bases between the two ends.

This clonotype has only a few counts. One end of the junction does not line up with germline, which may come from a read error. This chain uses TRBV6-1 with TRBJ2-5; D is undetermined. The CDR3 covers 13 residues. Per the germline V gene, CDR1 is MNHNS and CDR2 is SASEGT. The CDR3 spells CASLEPPQVTRYF. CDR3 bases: TGTGCCAGTCTAGAACCTCCTCAAGTGACCCGGTACTTC.

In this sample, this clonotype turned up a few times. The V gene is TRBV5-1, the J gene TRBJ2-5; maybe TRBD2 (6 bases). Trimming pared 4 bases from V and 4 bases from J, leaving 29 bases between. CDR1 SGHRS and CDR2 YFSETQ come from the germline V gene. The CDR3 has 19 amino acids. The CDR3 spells CASSGGAGPREGIGETQYF. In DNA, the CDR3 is TGCGCCAGCAGCGGAGGGGCTGGACCCCGCGAGGGAATAGGAGAGACCCAGTACTTC.

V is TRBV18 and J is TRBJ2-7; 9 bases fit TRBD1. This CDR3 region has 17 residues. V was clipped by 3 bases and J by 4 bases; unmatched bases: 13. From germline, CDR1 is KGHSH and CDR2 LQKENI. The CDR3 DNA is TGTGCCAGCTCACCGGGATATCGGACAGGGGTTGTGTACGAGCAGTACTTC. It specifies CASSPGYRTGVVYEQYF.

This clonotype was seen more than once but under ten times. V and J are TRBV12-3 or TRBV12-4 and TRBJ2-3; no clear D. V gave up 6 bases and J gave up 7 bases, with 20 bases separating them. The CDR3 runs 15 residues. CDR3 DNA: TGTGCCAGCAGCCCCCCTAGGGTAGAGAGCAATACGCAGTATTTT. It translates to CASSPPRVESNTQYF.

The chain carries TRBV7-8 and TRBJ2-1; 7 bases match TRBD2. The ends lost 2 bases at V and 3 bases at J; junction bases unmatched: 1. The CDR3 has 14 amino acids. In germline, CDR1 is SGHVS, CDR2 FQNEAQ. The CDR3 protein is CASSLRDYYNEQFF. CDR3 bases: TGTGCCAGCAGCTTAAGGGACTACTACAATGAGCAGTTCTTC. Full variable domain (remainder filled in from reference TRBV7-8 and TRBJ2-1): GAGVSQSPRYKVAKRGQDVALRCDPISGHVSLFWYQQALGQGPEFLTYFQNEAQLDKSGLPSDRFFAERPEGSVSTLKIQRTQQEDSAVYLCASSLRDYYNEQFFGPGTRLTVL.